This entry describes one TCR beta chain. The method was immunoSEQ multiplex PCR; TCRdb's version includes in-frame clones alone and lacks a portion of them. The repertoire consists of 150,000 to 200,000 clones, with approximately 90% occurring once and the leading ten covering around 3.7%. The data stem from a study of T cell responses to AZD1222 COVID-19 vaccine. The CDR3 loop spans 13 amino acids. CDR1 and CDR2 from the germline V gene are KGHDR and SFDVKD. The V gene lost 9 bases and the J gene lost 3 bases, with 11 bases spanning the gap. The rearrangement links TRBV24-1 to TRBJ2-1; D perhaps matches TRBD1 (6 bases). This receptor was identified in an adult who received the AZD1222 COVID-19 vaccine. This material consisted of peripheral blood, taken 28 days after the second AZD1222 dose. The CDR3 coding sequence is TGTGCCACCGGGGACAACAACTACAATGAGCAGTTCTTC. This encodes CATGDNNYNEQFF.